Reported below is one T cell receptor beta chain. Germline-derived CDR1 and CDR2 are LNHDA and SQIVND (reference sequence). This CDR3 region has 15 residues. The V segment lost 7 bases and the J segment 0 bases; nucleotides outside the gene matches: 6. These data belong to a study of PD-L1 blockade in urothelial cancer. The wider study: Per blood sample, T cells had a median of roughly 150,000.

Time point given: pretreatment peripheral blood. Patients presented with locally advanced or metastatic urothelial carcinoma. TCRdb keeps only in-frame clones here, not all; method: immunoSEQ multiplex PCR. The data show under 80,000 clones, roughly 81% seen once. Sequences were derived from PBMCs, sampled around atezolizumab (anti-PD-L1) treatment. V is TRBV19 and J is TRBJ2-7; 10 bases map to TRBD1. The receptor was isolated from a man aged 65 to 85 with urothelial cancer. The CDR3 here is CASTQGTGVSYEQYF. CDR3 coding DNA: TGTGCCAGTACCCAGGGGACAGGGGTCTCCTACGAGCAGTACTTC.